These 28 T cell receptor beta chains came from one sample sequenced in a study of shared clonotypes between healthy human individuals. The assay was immunoSEQ multiplex PCR, and TCRdb's table has in-frame clones only and misses some. The sample yields about 1 million clones, about 75% seen once. The sample consisted of memory CD4+ T cells sorted from blood. Documented subset: CD45RA-negative fraction. The receptors were gathered from a man between 18 and 29 years old in good health.

For this clone: This specimen includes other DNA sequences encoding the same CDR3. V and J are TRBV11-2 and TRBJ2-5, with 8 bases lining up with TRBD2. The CDR3 runs 13 residues. Germline V lookup: CDR1 SGHAT, CDR2 FQNNGV. V shed 5 bases and J 5 bases; nucleotides not matched to a gene: 4. CDR3: CASSPTGGETQYF. The CDR3 nucleotides read TGTGCCAGCAGCCCCACGGGAGGGGAGACCCAGTACTTC. The full variable domain, with the rest looked up from reference TRBV11-2 and TRBJ2-5, is EAGVAQSPRYKIIEKRQSVAFWCNPISGHATLYWYQQILGQGPKLLIQFQNNGVVDDSQLPKDRFSAERLKGVDSTLKIQPAKLEDSAVYLCASSPTGGETQYFGPGTRLLVL.

This sequence joins TRBV18 and TRBJ1-2, with TRBD1 matching 8 bases. Losses at the gene ends were 4 bases for V and 6 bases for J; bases not matched to a gene: 10. The CDR3 length is 15 residues. The germline V gene has CDR1 KGHSH and CDR2 LQKENI. The CDR3 reads CASSLIRTGKDGYTF. The CDR3, as DNA: TGTGCCAGCTCACTCATACGGACAGGGAAGGATGGCTACACCTTC.

The rearrangement uses TRBV30 and TRBJ2-5; 7 positions match TRBD1. The germline gives CDR1 GTSNPN, CDR2 SVGIG (reference sequence). The CDR3 runs to 11 residues. V shed 7 bases, J shed 7 bases, and the junction held 6 bases outside the gene matches. CDR3: CASSGGPTQYF. The CDR3 nucleotides read TGTGCCTCGTCAGGGGGTCCGACCCAGTACTTC.

CDR3 protein: CASSPPGKKNIQYF. The CDR3 region has the DNA TGTGCCAGCAGCCCCCCCGGGAAGAAAAACATTCAGTACTTC. The V gene is TRBV11-2, the J gene TRBJ2-4; D might be TRBD2 (5 bases). CDR1 is SGHAT and CDR2 is FQNNGV in the germline V gene. The CDR3 length is 14 residues. Trimming took 5 bases from V and 4 from J, leaving 12 bases between them.

This clone was counted between two and nine times. The V and J genes are TRBV6-1 and TRBJ2-7; no reliable D call. Trimming cost V 4 bases and J 12 bases, with 19 bases left between them. The germline gives CDR1 MNHNS, CDR2 SASEGT. The CDR3 totals 13 residues. Here the CDR3 DNA reads TGTGCCAGCAGTGGAGACTGGTCCCGCCCTTGGTACTTC. It codes for CASSGDWSRPWYF.

There are a few counts of this clone. For the CDR3, the DNA is TGTGCCAGCAGCGTAGCTACAACCGTAGATAATTCACCCCTCCACTTT. Encoded protein: CASSVATTVDNSPLHF. The chain has TRBV9 and TRBJ1-6; D gene ambiguous. The length of the CDR3 is 16 residues. V shed 0 bases and J shed 5 bases, with 12 bases lying between them. Per the germline V gene, CDR1 is SGDLS and CDR2 is YYNGEE.

This clone has a single count. The gene calls are TRBV4-1 and TRBJ2-1; D is possibly TRBD2 (5 bases). Trimming stripped 2 bases from V and 11 bases from J, with 13 bases between. CDR1 and CDR2 from the germline V gene are MGHRA and YSYEKL. The CDR3 contains 13 residues. The CDR3 nucleotides are TGCGCCAGCAGCCAAAAGCCCAGCGGAAAGCAGTTCTTC. Translated: CASSQKPSGKQFF.

V and J are TRBV6-5 and TRBJ2-6; no reliable D call. The CDR3 runs to 15 residues. Trimming took 6 bases from V and 0 from J, leaving 9 bases between them. Germline V lookup: CDR1 MNHEY, CDR2 SVGAGI. CDR3 nucleotide sequence: TGTGCCAGCAGGCTCGGTGTCTCTGGGGCCAACGTCCTGACTTTC. This encodes CASRLGVSGANVLTF.

This clone was found a few times. The chain's CDR3 is CASSPMTGENSPLHF. The CDR3 bases are TGTGCCAGCAGCCCAATGACAGGGGAGAATTCACCCCTCCACTTT. This chain joins TRBV7-8 and TRBJ1-6; TRBD1 matches at 8 bases. Unmatched junction bases numbered 7, after V lost 5 bases and J lost 7 bases. The CDR3 loop spans 15 amino acids. Germline values: CDR1 SGHVS, CDR2 FQNEAQ.

The rearrangement joins TRBV5-4 to TRBJ1-1, with D perhaps TRBD1 (5 bases). The CDR3 runs 16 residues. Trimming stripped 2 bases from V and 0 bases from J, with 14 bases between. Germline-derived CDR1 and CDR2 are SGHNT and YYREEE (reference sequence). The CDR3 bases are TGTGCCAGCAGCTTAGGTTTTGGGGCCTTGAACACTGAAGCTTTCTTT. As protein: CASSLGFGALNTEAFF. Full variable domain (outside the CDR3, taken from reference TRBV5-4 and TRBJ1-1): ETGVTQSPTHLIKTRGQQVTLRCSSQSGHNTVSWYQQALGQGPQFIFQYYREEENGRGNFPPRFSGLQFPNYSSELNVNALELDDSALYLCASSLGFGALNTEAFFGQGTRLTVV.

Of note for this clone: It may be a read error: a sequence one base away is much more abundant. Here the CDR3 omits its conserved ending phenylalanine or tryptophan, so a read error is the likely source. The J gene is TRBJ1-1, the V gene TRBV30; D is ambiguous. The CDR3 consists of 12 residues. Germline-derived CDR1 and CDR2 are GTSNPN and SVGIG (reference sequence). Trimming stripped 4 bases from V and 1 base from J, with 7 bases between. DNA for the CDR3: TGTGCCTGGAACCGGGAGAACACTGAAGCTTTCCTT. It translates to CAWNRENTEAFL.

The chain's CDR3 is CASRRQGAETGELFF. The CDR3 nucleotides read TGTGCCAGCAGGCGACAGGGGGCGGAGACCGGGGAGCTGTTTTTT. The genes are TRBV6-1 and TRBJ2-2, with 10 positions matching TRBD1. The CDR3 is 15 amino acids. Germline V gene sequence: CDR1 MNHNS, CDR2 SASEGT. V shed 6 bases, J shed 5 bases, and the junction held 6 bases outside the gene matches.

This chain connects TRBV9 to TRBJ1-2; TRBD1 might be the D (5 bases). CDR1 SGDLS and CDR2 YYNGEE come from the germline V gene. Between the trimmed V and J ends, which lost 0 bases and 4 bases, there was a span of 10 bases. The CDR3 loop spans 14 amino acids. The CDR3 protein is CASSVGGDGYGYTF. CDR3 nucleotide sequence: TGTGCCAGCAGCGTAGGAGGGGACGGCTATGGCTACACCTTC.

The chain recombines TRBV19 with TRBJ2-5; the D call may be TRBD1 or TRBD2 (5 bases each). This CDR3 is built from 15 residues. CDR1 and CDR2 from the germline V gene are LNHDA and SQIVND (reference sequence). The germline V and J ends were trimmed by 5 bases and 1 base, with 14 bases remaining between them. CDR3 amino acids: CASSQGVRGQETQYF. CDR3 DNA: TGTGCCAGTAGTCAAGGGGTCCGGGGCCAAGAGACCCAGTACTTC.

The chain is built from TRBV5-1 and TRBJ1-4, with 7 bases fitting TRBD1. The CDR3 covers 15 residues. Germline values: CDR1 SGHRS, CDR2 YFSETQ. The junction had 8 bases not matched to a gene; V was cut back by 2 bases and J by 7 bases. The chain's CDR3 is CASSLQGIQGEKLFF. CDR3 nucleotides: TGCGCCAGCAGCTTACAGGGGATACAAGGTGAAAAACTGTTTTTT. Drawing the rest from reference TRBV5-1 and TRBJ1-4, the complete variable domain is KAGVTQTPRYLIKTRGQQVTLSCSPISGHRSVSWYQQTPGQGLQFLFEYFSETQRNKGNFPGRFSGRQFSNSRSEMNVSTLELGDSALYLCASSLQGIQGEKLFFGSGTQLSVL.

The table lists this clone with many counts. This chain links TRBV7-9 with TRBJ1-6; tentatively, D is TRBD1 (5 bases). Germline assignment: CDR1 SEHNR and CDR2 FQNEAQ (reference sequence). This CDR3 region has 16 residues. V was cut by 4 bases and J by 3 bases, with 13 bases left in between. The CDR3 sequence: CASSSSDTDYNSPLHF. The CDR3 bases are TGTGCCAGCAGCTCGTCGGACACCGACTATAATTCACCCCTCCACTTT.

The rearrangement uses TRBV7-3 and TRBJ1-3; D is perhaps TRBD1 (5 bases). CDR1 is SGHTA and CDR2 is FQGTGA in the germline V gene. V was clipped by 5 bases and J by 1 base, with 12 bases between them. This CDR3 region has 15 residues. The CDR3 DNA is TGTGCCAGCAGCCCCGCGGGGGGATCTGGAAACACCATATATTTT. It specifies CASSPAGGSGNTIYF.

The chain is built from TRBV5-5 and TRBJ2-7; D unresolved. The CDR3 has 16 amino acids. In germline, CDR1 is SGHKS, CDR2 YYEKEE (reference sequence). Between the trimmed V and J ends, which lost 6 bases and 3 bases, there was a span of 22 bases. The CDR3 DNA sequence: TGTGCCAGCACCGCACCCCTCAAAAAGAATGTCTACGAGCAGTACTTC. This translates into CASTAPLKKNVYEQYF.

The DNA of the CDR3 is TGTGCCTGGACAGGGGACAGGGCGCTGGGCACCTTC. Its translation: CAWTGDRALGTF. This chain joins TRBV30 and TRBJ1-2; 9 positions match TRBD1. Germline V gene data show CDR1 as GTSNPN and CDR2 as SVGIG (reference sequence). The CDR3 has 12 residues. V lost 4 bases and J lost 13; bases outside the gene matches: 10.

J is TRBJ2-1 and V is TRBV6-5, with 7 bases lining up with TRBD2. V dropped 0 bases and J dropped 5; count of bases not matched to a gene: 4. Germline V gene sequence: CDR1 MNHEY, CDR2 SVGAGI. The length of the CDR3 is 15 residues. The CDR3 here is CASSYSGTINNEQFF. CDR3 sequence (DNA): TGTGCCAGCAGTTACTCTGGGACTATTAACAATGAGCAGTTCTTC.

The rearrangement links TRBV18 to TRBJ2-3, with D tentatively TRBD1 (6 bases). This CDR3 is built from 16 residues. The V gene's germline CDR1 is KGHSH and CDR2 LQKENI. V lost 3 bases and J lost 2, with 15 bases in between. The CDR3, as DNA: TGTGCCAGCTCACCGGTCTCCAGGGGTCTCACAGATACGCAGTATTTT. It encodes CASSPVSRGLTDTQYF.

The chain employs TRBV14 and TRBJ2-5; 13 bases are a match to TRBD2. Per germline, CDR1 SGHDN and CDR2 FVKESK. There are 16 residues in the CDR3. V lost 6 bases, J lost 9 bases, and 13 bases stayed unmatched. The CDR3 region has the DNA TGTGCCAGCAGTCTTCTGACTAGCGGGGGGCTCGGGGCCCAGTACTTC. Amino acid sequence: CASSLLTSGGLGAQYF.

The genes are TRBV2 and TRBJ2-4; TRBD2 is a possible D gene (6 bases). The CDR3 length is 14 residues. Deletions cut 4 bases from V and 6 bases from J, with 13 bases between. Germline loops: CDR1 SNHLY, CDR2 FYNNEI. The CDR3 protein is CASSVGGMPNIQYF. The CDR3 DNA is TGTGCCAGCAGTGTAGGCGGGATGCCAAACATTCAGTACTTC.

The chain employs TRBV9 and TRBJ2-3; D gene unclear. In germline, CDR1 is SGDLS, CDR2 YYNGEE. The CDR3 is 15 residues long. V shed 4 bases and J shed 1 base, with 13 bases lying between them. As DNA, the CDR3 is TGTGCCAGCAGCCCCGTACGAACGGGCACAGATACGCAGTATTTT. The encoded protein is CASSPVRTGTDTQYF.

The sample holds a few counts of this clone. Other DNA sequences in this sample translate to the same CDR3. The genes are TRBV5-6 and TRBJ1-3; D is undetermined. The CDR3 is made up of 12 amino acids. Germline loops: CDR1 SGHDT, CDR2 YYEEEE. Between the trimmed V and J ends, which lost 6 bases and 0 bases, there was a span of 4 bases. The CDR3 DNA is TGTGCCAGCAAGAGCTCTGGAAACACCATATATTTT. Amino acid sequence: CASKSSGNTIYF.

CDR3 DNA sequence: TGCGCCAGCAGCTTCGAGTTAGCTAACTATGGCTACACCTTC. It codes for CASSFELANYGYTF. The chain carries TRBV5-1 and TRBJ1-2; no clear D. V dropped 2 bases and J dropped 0 bases, with 8 bases sitting between them. The CDR3 sequence is 14 residues long. CDR1 is SGHRS, CDR2 YFSETQ, per germline.

This sequence joins TRBV5-1 and TRBJ2-3, with TRBD2 identical over 11 bases. The CDR3 sequence is 16 residues long. Germline V CDR1 and CDR2: SGHRS, YFSETQ. With V trimmed by 5 bases and J by 3 bases, 8 bases remained unmatched. The CDR3 protein is CASSRSSGGATDTQYF. CDR3 coding DNA: TGCGCCAGCAGTAGAAGTAGCGGGGGGGCAACAGATACGCAGTATTTT.

The chain links TRBV9 to TRBJ2-7; the D gene is possibly TRBD2 (6 bases). Germline V CDR1 and CDR2: SGDLS, YYNGEE. CDR3 length: 16 amino acids. V lost 0 bases to trimming and J lost 6 bases, with 19 bases between them. For the CDR3, the DNA is TGTGCCAGCAGCGTAGGGTCCTCTGGCGGGAAGGTCGAGCAGTACTTC. Its protein product is CASSVGSSGGKVEQYF.